This paragraph covers one T cell receptor beta chain sequence. The antigen is unknown. Reverse transcription of all isolated RNA meant that expressed TCRB transcripts were sequenced. The method was immunoSEQ multiplex PCR; TCRdb's version includes in-frame clones alone and lacks a portion of them. Of about 340,000 clones detected, approximately 15% appear once; the ten largest clones hold roughly 0.015%. The source of the sample is a study of beta chain features in type 1 diabetes. Study-wide results and caveats: Moderately but significantly shorter TCRB CDR3s were found in Type 1 diabetes patients in all four CD4+ subsets.

This CDR3 has 14 residues. The V gene lost 5 bases and the J gene lost 1 base, with 11 bases spanning the gap. Per the germline V gene, CDR1 is LNHDA and CDR2 is SQIVND (reference sequence). The receptor was derived from a woman under 30 with type 1 diabetes. Sequencing input: naive CD4+ T cells from blood. V is TRBV19 and J is TRBJ1-1, with a weak D call TRBD1 (6 bases). CDR3 bases: TGTGCCAGTAGTCTTGAAGGGGGGAACACTGAAGCTTTCTTT. Its protein product is CASSLEGGNTEAFF.